These 14 T cell receptor beta chains came from one sample sequenced in a study of cytomegalovirus exposure and HLA in healthy donors. Researchers ran the PCR with 60 Vbeta and 13 Jbeta primers. Libraries were prepared by immunoSEQ multiplex PCR; TCRdb keeps only in-frame clonotypes and omits some of them. The sample lists some 120,000 clones, roughly 69% occurring once. The material sequenced was PBMCs. These receptors were collected from a woman aged 35 to 49 in good health and CMV-seropositive.

The gene calls are TRBV5-4 and TRBJ2-5, with 8 bases fitting TRBD1. This CDR3 comprises 15 residues. V was pared by 4 bases and J by 5 bases, with 10 bases of the junction left unmatched. Germline lookup yields CDR1 SGHNT and CDR2 YYREEE (reference sequence). The DNA for the CDR3 is TGTGCCAGCAGCACCCGGAGGACAGGGACTGAGACCCAGTACTTC. Translating gives CASSTRRTGTETQYF.

V usage is TRBV6-5 and J usage is TRBJ2-5; 8 nucleotides match TRBD2. In germline, CDR1 is MNHEY, CDR2 SVGAGI. The V segment lost 4 bases and the J segment 7 bases; nucleotides outside the gene matches: 8. The CDR3 totals 14 residues. In DNA, the CDR3 is TGTGCCAGCAGTTCTTCACGGGGGGGCGGGACCCAGTACTTC. Translated: CASSSSRGGGTQYF.

J is TRBJ2-6 and V is TRBV7-9; 7 bases are shared with TRBD2. CDR3 length equals 13 residues. Germline V gives CDR1 SEHNR, CDR2 FQNEAQ (reference sequence). V dropped 8 bases and J dropped 2; count of bases not matched to a gene: 0. The CDR3 DNA reads as TGTGCCAGCCGGGGGGCTGGGGCCAACGTCCTGACTTTC. Protein sequence: CASRGAGANVLTF.

The V call is TRBV5-1, the J call TRBJ2-2, with D tentatively TRBD1 (6 bases). The V gene's germline CDR1 is SGHRS and CDR2 YFSETQ. V lost 4 bases and J 4 bases, leaving 11 bases between the germline ends. There are 14 residues in the CDR3. CDR3 residues: CASSPQGSTGELFF. As DNA, the CDR3 is TGCGCCAGCAGCCCCCAGGGGAGCACCGGGGAGCTGTTTTTT. Combining the CDR3 with reference TRBV5-1 and TRBJ2-2 gives the whole variable domain KAGVTQTPRYLIKTRGQQVTLSCSPISGHRSVSWYQQTPGQGLQFLFEYFSETQRNKGNFPGRFSGRQFSNSRSEMNVSTLELGDSALYLCASSPQGSTGELFFGEGSRLTVL.

The chain employs TRBV11-2 and TRBJ1-4, with 12 bases lining up with TRBD1. Germline-derived CDR1 and CDR2 are SGHAT and FQNNGV. V was clipped by 8 bases and J by 6 bases; unmatched bases: 13. The CDR3 covers 17 residues. In nucleotides, the CDR3 is TGTGCCAGCCCGCCGTGGGACAGGGGGCTGGGGTATGAAAAACTGTTTTTT. This encodes CASPPWDRGLGYEKLFF.

The J gene is TRBJ1-6, the V gene TRBV6-5, with D maybe TRBD1 (6 bases). Germline V gives CDR1 MNHEY, CDR2 SVGAGI. The CDR3 has 15 amino acids. V lost 5 bases to trimming and J lost 10 bases, with 18 bases between them. The CDR3 DNA follows: TGTGCCAGCAGTCTTAAGGCGGCAGGGGACTCACCCCTCCACTTT. As protein: CASSLKAAGDSPLHF.

The genes are TRBV7-3 and TRBJ1-1; no clear D. CDR1 SGHTA and CDR2 FQGTGA come from the germline V gene. V was pared by 5 bases and J by 11 bases, with 18 bases between. The CDR3 covers 13 residues. The CDR3 DNA is TGTGCCAGCAGCCCGCCGGGAGACAATGAGGCTTTCTTT. Translated, it gives CASSPPGDNEAFF.

The rearrangement uses TRBV5-1 and TRBJ1-2, with 9 bases fitting TRBD1. The CDR3 is made up of 16 amino acids. The germline V gene has CDR1 SGHRS and CDR2 YFSETQ. With V trimmed by 4 bases and J by 5 bases, 12 bases remained unmatched. CDR3 sequence: CASSLDGTGHRYGYTF. For the CDR3, the DNA is TGCGCCAGCAGCCTTGACGGGACAGGGCATCGGTATGGCTACACCTTC.

The chain carries TRBV25-1 and TRBJ2-3; D may be TRBD2 (7 bases). CDR3 length: 15 residues. Between the trimmed V and J ends, which lost 3 bases and 8 bases, there was a span of 18 bases. Germline V gene data show CDR1 as MGHDK and CDR2 as SYGVNS. In nucleotides, the CDR3 is TGTGCCAGCAGTGATCGGGCGCGGGGGCTGGCTACGCAGTATTTT. Translated: CASSDRARGLATQYF. The complete variable domain, with remaining parts taken from reference TRBV25-1 and TRBJ2-3, reads EADIYQTPRYLVIGTGKKITLECSQTMGHDKMYWYQQDPGMELHLIHYSYGVNSTEKGDLSSESTVSRIRTEHFPLTLESARPSHTSQYLCASSDRARGLATQYFGPGTRLTVL.

The rearrangement joins TRBV10-3 to TRBJ2-5, with 9 bases that match TRBD2. The CDR3 length is 14 residues. Looked up from germline, CDR1 is ENHRY and CDR2 is SYGVKD. V trimming: 11 bases; J trimming: 4 bases; junction bases outside the gene matches: 11. The DNA for the CDR3 is TGTGCCGCGACCTCAGGGACTAGCAGAGAGACCCAGTACTTC. Amino acid sequence: CAATSGTSRETQYF.

CDR3 residues: CASSLQGRGTEAFF. Here the CDR3 DNA reads TGTGCCAGCAGCTTACAGGGGCGAGGCACTGAAGCTTTCTTT. The chain combines TRBV11-3 with TRBJ1-1, with D possibly matching TRBD1 (6 bases). The CDR3 length is 14 residues. Germline V CDR1 and CDR2: SGHNT, YENEEA. V was clipped by 2 bases and J by 4 bases, with 11 bases between them.

This clone has a handful of counts. This chain uses TRBV10-3 with TRBJ2-5; TRBD1 aligns across 8 bases. Germline loops: CDR1 ENHRY, CDR2 SYGVKD. The CDR3 totals 13 residues. The ends lost 10 bases at V and 6 bases at J; junction bases unmatched: 10. The CDR3 bases are TGTGCCACAGGACAGGGCGAGTTAAAGACCCAGTACTTC. This encodes CATGQGELKTQYF.

The chain employs TRBV2 and TRBJ1-1, with 7 bases aligning to TRBD1. V trimming: 4 bases; J trimming: 1 base; junction bases outside the gene matches: 3. CDR3 length: 14 residues. CDR1 is SNHLY, CDR2 FYNNEI, per germline. CDR3 protein: CASSARQGNTEAFF. CDR3 nucleotides: TGTGCCAGCAGTGCGCGACAGGGGAACACTGAAGCTTTCTTT. The full variable domain, its missing parts supplied by reference TRBV2 and TRBJ1-1, is EPEVTQTPSHQVTQMGQEVILRCVPISNHLYFYWYRQILGQKVEFLVSFYNNEISEKSEIFDDQFSVERPDGSNFTLKIRSTKLEDSAMYFCASSARQGNTEAFFGQGTRLTVV.

The chain links TRBV15 to TRBJ2-7; D gene unclear. The CDR3 consists of 13 residues. Trimming took off 0 bases at V and 3 bases at J, with 6 bases between the two ends. Germline V gene lookup returns CDR1 LNHNV and CDR2 YYDKDF (reference sequence). The CDR3 region has the DNA TGTGCCACCAGCAGAGATCTCCTCTACGAGCAGTACTTC. Its protein is CATSRDLLYEQYF. The entire variable domain, with the rest obtained from reference TRBV15 and TRBJ2-7, is as follows: DAMVIQNPRYQVTQFGKPVTLSCSQTLNHNVMYWYQQKSSQAPKLLFHYYDKDFNNEADTPDNFQSRRPNTSFCFLDIRSPGLGDTAMYLCATSRDLLYEQYFGPGTRLTVT.